These 24 T cell receptor beta chains were sequenced from one sample in a study of CD8+ T cells in alopecia areata. Reverse transcribed after extraction, RNA yielded cDNA as the sequencing template. Data came from immunoSEQ multiplex PCR; TCRdb stores just in-frame clones and leaves some out. Counted here are approximately 82,000 clones, roughly 51% occurring once; the ten biggest clones make up approximately 5.7%. Sequenced input: NKG2D-high CD8+ T cells sorted from blood. Every receptor here comes from a human donor with alopecia areata.

This chain connects TRBV29-1 to TRBJ2-6; perhaps TRBD2 as D (5 bases). The CDR3 loop spans 14 amino acids. Germline CDR1 is SQVTM and CDR2 is ANQGSEA. Trimming shortened V by 7 bases and J by 1 base, and 11 bases separated the two germline ends. CDR3 DNA sequence: TGCAGCGCCACGGACTTATCTGGGGCCAACGTCCTGACTTTC. It specifies CSATDLSGANVLTF.

This clone was detected only a few times. The rearrangement links TRBV6-5 to TRBJ2-2; D is perhaps TRBD1 or TRBD2 (5 bases each). CDR1 is MNHEY and CDR2 is SVGAGI in the germline V gene. The CDR3 covers 15 residues. Trimming cost V 4 bases and J 7 bases, with 16 bases left between them. CDR3 sequence reads: CASSWGSGPIGELFF. The CDR3 DNA reads TGTGCCAGCAGTTGGGGGAGCGGCCCGATCGGGGAGCTGTTTTTT.

The chain recombines TRBV10-3 with TRBJ2-5; 9 nucleotides line up with TRBD2. The germline V gene has CDR1 ENHRY and CDR2 SYGVKD. The V and J ends lost 8 bases and 4 bases, in that order; junction bases with no gene match: 5. CDR3 length equals 13 residues. Here the CDR3 reads CAIAAGGGETQYF. CDR3 DNA: TGTGCCATCGCAGCGGGGGGCGGAGAGACCCAGTACTTC.

J is TRBJ2-3 and V is TRBV7-9; D gene unclear. This CDR3 spans 15 amino acids. Trimming took off 3 bases at V and 2 bases at J, with 12 bases between the two ends. In germline, CDR1 is SEHNR, CDR2 FQNEAQ (reference sequence). CDR3: CASSFSQENTDTQYF. The CDR3, as DNA: TGTGCCAGCAGCTTTTCCCAAGAGAACACAGATACGCAGTATTTT.

This clone was counted between two and nine times. CDR3 bases: TGTGCCAGCAGGAAGGTGTTTAGTACGGACACGCAGTATTTT. Translating it yields CASRKVFSTDTQYF. This chain joins TRBV27 and TRBJ2-3; no firm D call. This CDR3 region has 14 residues. Germline CDR1 MNHEY, CDR2 SMNVEV (reference sequence). Trimming took 6 bases from V and 9 from J, leaving 19 bases between them.

This chain joins TRBV4-1 and TRBJ2-7; TRBD1 matches at 8 bases. The CDR3 loop spans 13 amino acids. Germline lookup yields CDR1 MGHRA and CDR2 YSYEKL. V was clipped by 3 bases and J by 5 bases; unmatched bases: 3. The CDR3 DNA reads TGCGCCAGCAGCCAGGACAGGGACCACGAGCAGTACTTC. It encodes CASSQDRDHEQYF.

This clone was counted only a few times. V usage is TRBV28 and J usage is TRBJ2-7; 10 bases match TRBD1. This CDR3 has 15 amino acids. Germline V gives CDR1 MDHEN, CDR2 SYDVKM. J gave up 4 bases and V 3 bases, and 6 bases lay outside the gene matches. Here the CDR3 DNA reads TGTGCCAGCAGTTTGTTGACAGGGGGCGGGTACGAGCAGTACTTC. Protein: CASSLLTGGGYEQYF.

This clone is a singleton in its sample. The chain employs TRBV5-4 and TRBJ2-3; D call uncertain. Germline CDR1 SGHNT, CDR2 YYREEE (reference sequence). The CDR3 length is 15 residues. V was trimmed by 0 bases and J by 0 bases, leaving 8 bases between them. The chain's CDR3 is CASSLVGLSTDTQYF. Written as DNA, the CDR3 is TGTGCCAGCAGCTTGGTTGGGCTCAGCACAGATACGCAGTATTTT.

Of note for this clone: Sequence at one end of the junction differs from germline and may be a read error. Here the CDR3 reads CSAAGTSVSSCNEQFF. The CDR3 DNA reads as TGCAGCGCAGCCGGGACTAGCGTTAGCTCCTGCAATGAGCAGTTCTTC. This chain connects TRBV29-1 to TRBJ2-1; TRBD2 matches at 10 bases. This CDR3 comprises 16 residues. Germline values: CDR1 SQVTM, CDR2 ANQGSEA.

The CDR3 reads CASSQDAVSNQPQHF. The CDR3 nucleotides are TGCGCCAGCAGCCAAGACGCAGTAAGCAATCAGCCCCAGCATTTT. The V gene is TRBV4-1, the J gene TRBJ1-5; D call uncertain. This CDR3 is built from 15 residues. Germline CDR1 reads MGHRA; CDR2 reads YSYEKL. V gave up 0 bases and J gave up 1 base, with 7 bases separating them.

This clone was seen more than once but under ten times. The chain combines TRBV27 with TRBJ1-1; 7 bases are shared with TRBD1. The CDR3 is 14 residues long. Germline trimming cut 0 bases from V and 5 bases from J; bases unmatched to any gene: 3. In germline, CDR1 is MNHEY, CDR2 SMNVEV (reference sequence). The CDR3 reads CASSLSGGATEAFF. The CDR3 DNA is TGTGCCAGCAGTTTATCAGGGGGCGCGACTGAAGCTTTCTTT.

V usage is TRBV2 and J usage is TRBJ1-1, with D unresolved. This CDR3 spans 13 amino acids. Trimming stripped 4 bases from V and 3 bases from J, with 9 bases between. Germline CDR1 SNHLY, CDR2 FYNNEI. The CDR3 region is CASSVGRYTEAFF. CDR3 nucleotide sequence: TGTGCCAGCAGTGTCGGCAGATACACTGAAGCTTTCTTT.

V gene TRBV27 combines with J gene TRBJ2-1; 13 bases are shared with TRBD2. Germline V gives CDR1 MNHEY, CDR2 SMNVEV (reference sequence). V gave up 5 bases and J gave up 8 bases; unmatched junction bases: 6. The CDR3 extends over 15 amino acids. CDR3 loop: CASSQLAGGGDEQFF. The CDR3 region has the DNA TGTGCCAGCAGTCAACTAGCGGGAGGGGGGGATGAGCAGTTCTTC.

Only a few counts were recorded for this clone. CDR3: CASSPGPEEAFF. CDR3 in DNA: TGTGCCAGCAGCCCTGGGCCAGAAGAAGCTTTCTTT. The chain carries TRBV7-9 and TRBJ1-1; D is unclear. The germline gives CDR1 SEHNR, CDR2 FQNEAQ (reference sequence). Trimming took off 5 bases at V and 8 bases at J, with 12 bases between the two ends. CDR3 size: 12 residues.

V usage is TRBV9 and J usage is TRBJ2-7; maybe TRBD2 (5 bases). CDR1 is SGDLS, CDR2 YYNGEE, per germline. The CDR3 runs 15 residues. Trimming left V 0 bases short and J 2 bases short, with 12 bases between. The CDR3, as DNA: TGTGCCAGCAGCGTAGCTGAGGGTAGCACCTACGAGCAGTACTTC. It is translated as CASSVAEGSTYEQYF.

The chain couples TRBV5-1 to TRBJ2-1; no clear D gene. CDR1 is SGHRS, CDR2 YFSETQ, per germline. CDR3 length equals 15 residues. Trimming stripped 2 bases from V and 4 bases from J, with 13 bases between. Here the CDR3 DNA reads TGCGCCAGCAGCTTTACCGGACCCGATTACAATGAGCAGTTCTTC. Translation gives CASSFTGPDYNEQFF.

The V call is TRBV29-1, the J call TRBJ2-1; TRBD2 aligns across 8 bases. CDR3 length equals 17 residues. V lost 3 bases and J lost 3; bases outside the gene matches: 13. Germline V gene sequence: CDR1 SQVTM, CDR2 ANQGSEA. The CDR3 nucleotides read TGCAGCGTTGATTGGCGCCCGCGGGGGGCAATCTACAATGAGCAGTTCTTC. Its protein product is CSVDWRPRGAIYNEQFF.

This clone has only a few counts. The rearrangement uses TRBV29-1 and TRBJ2-3, with no clear D. Trimming pared 8 bases from V and 4 bases from J, leaving 10 bases between. The length of the CDR3 is 11 residues. Per the germline V gene, CDR1 is SQVTM and CDR2 is ANQGSEA. The CDR3 sequence is CSIDGADTQYF. Here the CDR3 DNA reads TGCAGCATCGACGGAGCAGATACGCAGTATTTT.

The chain links TRBV6-5 to TRBJ2-5; 8 bases map to TRBD2. The ends lost 5 bases at V and 5 bases at J; junction bases unmatched: 7. Germline CDR1 and CDR2: MNHEY and SVGAGI. This CDR3 spans 14 amino acids. CDR3 loop: CASSPTSGGETQYF. CDR3 coding DNA: TGTGCCAGCAGTCCCACTAGCGGCGGGGAGACCCAGTACTTC.

This clone was seen a handful of times. The V gene is TRBV4-1, the J gene TRBJ2-5; 14 bases are a match to TRBD2. Per the germline V gene, CDR1 is MGHRA and CDR2 is YSYEKL. This CDR3 is 16 amino acids long. The V and J ends lost 4 bases and 2 bases, in that order; junction bases with no gene match: 3. The DNA for the CDR3 is TGCGCCAGCAGCCCCCGGACTAGCGGGGGGCAAGAGACCCAGTACTTC. Translation gives CASSPRTSGGQETQYF.

V usage is TRBV28 and J usage is TRBJ2-1; TRBD1 matches 11 bases. CDR1 and CDR2 (germline): MDHEN, SYDVKM. The CDR3 totals 17 residues. The junction had 9 bases not matched to a gene; V was cut back by 3 bases and J by 5 bases. CDR3 sequence reads: CASSFRGTGGPHNEQFF. CDR3 nucleotide sequence: TGTGCCAGCAGTTTCCGAGGGACAGGGGGGCCCCACAATGAGCAGTTCTTC.

The chain uses TRBV6-5 and TRBJ2-2; D ambiguous. This CDR3 is 12 amino acids long. Germline CDR1 and CDR2: MNHEY and SVGAGI. Trimming removed 5 bases from V and 7 bases from J, with 8 bases in between. The CDR3 DNA sequence: TGTGCCAGCAGTCTGATGAGCGGGGAGCTGTTTTTT. Translation gives CASSLMSGELFF.

The rearrangement uses TRBV5-6 and TRBJ2-1; D gene unclear. This CDR3 has 15 residues. The germline V gene encodes CDR1 SGHDT and CDR2 YYEEEE. With 0 bases removed from V and 0 bases from J, the gap between germline ends came to 7 bases. CDR3 sequence reads: CASSLGWSSYNEQFF. The CDR3 DNA reads TGTGCCAGCAGCTTGGGCTGGAGCTCCTACAATGAGCAGTTCTTC.

V and J are TRBV28 and TRBJ1-1; TRBD1 aligns across 8 bases. Trimming took 5 bases from V and 0 from J; bases not matched to a gene: 17. Germline-derived CDR1 and CDR2 are MDHEN and SYDVKM. The CDR3 extends over 19 amino acids. The CDR3 loop is CASSLLHPGTGTLNTEAFF. CDR3 nucleotides: TGTGCCAGCAGTCTACTCCACCCCGGGACAGGCACCTTGAACACTGAAGCTTTCTTT. Combining the CDR3 with reference TRBV28 and TRBJ1-1 gives the whole variable domain DVKVTQSSRYLVKRTGEKVFLECVQDMDHENMFWYRQDPGLGLRLIYFSYDVKMKEKGDIPEGYSVSREKKERFSLILESASTNQTSMYLCASSLLHPGTGTLNTEAFFGQGTRLTVV.